This T cell receptor (beta chain) was captured in a study of technical replicates of blood from a few donors. V lost 4 bases to trimming and J lost 1 base; unmatched junction nucleotides: 7. CDR3 length: 16 residues. Per the germline V gene, CDR1 is MNHEY and CDR2 is SVGAGI. Assay used: immunoSEQ multiplex PCR; TCRdb lists only in-frame clones, some missing. The sample consists of about 73,000 clones, 93% of them appearing once. What was sequenced was T cells isolated from PBMCs. This chain connects TRBV6-5 to TRBJ2-3; 8 positions agree with TRBD1. The clonotype originates from a human donor in good health. The CDR3 DNA follows: TGTGCCAGCAGTTTCATGTCGACAGGGGGCACAGATACGCAGTATTTT. Protein sequence: CASSFMSTGGTDTQYF.